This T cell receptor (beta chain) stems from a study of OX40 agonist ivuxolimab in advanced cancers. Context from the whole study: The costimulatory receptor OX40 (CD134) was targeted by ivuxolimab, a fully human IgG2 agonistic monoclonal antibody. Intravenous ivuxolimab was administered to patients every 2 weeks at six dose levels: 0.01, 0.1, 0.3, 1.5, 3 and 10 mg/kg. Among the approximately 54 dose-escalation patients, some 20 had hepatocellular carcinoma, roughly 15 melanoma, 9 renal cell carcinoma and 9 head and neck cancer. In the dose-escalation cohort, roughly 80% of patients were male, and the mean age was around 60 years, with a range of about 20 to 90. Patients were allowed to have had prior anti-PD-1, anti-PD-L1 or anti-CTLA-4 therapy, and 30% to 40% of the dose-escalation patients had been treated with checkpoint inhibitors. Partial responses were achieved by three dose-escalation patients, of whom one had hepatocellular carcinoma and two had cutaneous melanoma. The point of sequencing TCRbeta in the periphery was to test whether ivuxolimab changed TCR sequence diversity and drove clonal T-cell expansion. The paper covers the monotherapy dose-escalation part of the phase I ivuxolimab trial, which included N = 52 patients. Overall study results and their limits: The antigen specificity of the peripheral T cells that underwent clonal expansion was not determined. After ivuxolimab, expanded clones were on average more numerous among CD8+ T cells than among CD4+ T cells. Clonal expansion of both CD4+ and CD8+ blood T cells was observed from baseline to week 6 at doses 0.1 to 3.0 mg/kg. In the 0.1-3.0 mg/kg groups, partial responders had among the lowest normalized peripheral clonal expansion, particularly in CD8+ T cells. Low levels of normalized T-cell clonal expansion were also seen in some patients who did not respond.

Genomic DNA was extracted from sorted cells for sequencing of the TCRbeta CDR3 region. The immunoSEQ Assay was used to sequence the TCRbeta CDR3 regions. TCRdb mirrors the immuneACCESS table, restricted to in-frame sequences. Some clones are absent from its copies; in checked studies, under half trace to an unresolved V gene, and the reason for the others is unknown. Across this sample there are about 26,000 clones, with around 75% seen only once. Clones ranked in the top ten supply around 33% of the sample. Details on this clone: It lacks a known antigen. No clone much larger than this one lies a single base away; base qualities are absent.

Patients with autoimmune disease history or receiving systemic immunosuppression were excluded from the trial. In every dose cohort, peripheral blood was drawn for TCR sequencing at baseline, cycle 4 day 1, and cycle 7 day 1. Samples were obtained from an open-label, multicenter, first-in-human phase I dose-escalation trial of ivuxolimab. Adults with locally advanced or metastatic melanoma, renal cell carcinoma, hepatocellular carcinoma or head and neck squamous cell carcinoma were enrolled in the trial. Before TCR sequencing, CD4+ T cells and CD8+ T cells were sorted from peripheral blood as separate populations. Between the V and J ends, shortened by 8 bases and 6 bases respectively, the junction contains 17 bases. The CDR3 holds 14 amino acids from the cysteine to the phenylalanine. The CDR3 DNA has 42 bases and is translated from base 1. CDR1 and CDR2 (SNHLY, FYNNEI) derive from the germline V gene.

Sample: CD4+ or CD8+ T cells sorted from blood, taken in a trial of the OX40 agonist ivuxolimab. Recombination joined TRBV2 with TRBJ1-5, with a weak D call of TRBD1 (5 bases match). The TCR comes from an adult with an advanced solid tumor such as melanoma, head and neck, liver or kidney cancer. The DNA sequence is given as TGTGCCAGCCTAGGGCCAACAGGAGTTCAGCCCCAGCATTTT. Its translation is CASLGPTGVQPQHF.